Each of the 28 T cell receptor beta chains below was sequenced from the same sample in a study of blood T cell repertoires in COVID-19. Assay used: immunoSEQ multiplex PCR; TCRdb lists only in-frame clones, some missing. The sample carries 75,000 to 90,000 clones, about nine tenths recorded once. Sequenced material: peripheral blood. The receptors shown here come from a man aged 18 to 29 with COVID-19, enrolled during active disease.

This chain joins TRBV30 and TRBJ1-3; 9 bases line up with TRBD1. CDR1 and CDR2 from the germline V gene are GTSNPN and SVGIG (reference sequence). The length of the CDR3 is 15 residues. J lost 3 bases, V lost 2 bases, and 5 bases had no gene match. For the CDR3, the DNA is TGTGCCTGGAGTACCACAGGGGGCTTTGGAAACACCATATATTTT. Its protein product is CAWSTTGGFGNTIYF.

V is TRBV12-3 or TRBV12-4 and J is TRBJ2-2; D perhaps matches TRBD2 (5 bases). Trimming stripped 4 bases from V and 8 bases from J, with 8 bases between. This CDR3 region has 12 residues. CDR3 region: CASSYLAGELFF. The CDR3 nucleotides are TGTGCCAGCAGTTATTTAGCGGGGGAGCTGTTTTTT.

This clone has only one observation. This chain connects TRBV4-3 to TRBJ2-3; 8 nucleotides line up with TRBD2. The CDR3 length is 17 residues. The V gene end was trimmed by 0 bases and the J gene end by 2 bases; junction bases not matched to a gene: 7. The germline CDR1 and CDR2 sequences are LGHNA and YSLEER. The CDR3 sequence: CASSQDQLAALTDTQYF. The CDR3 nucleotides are TGCGCCAGCAGCCAAGATCAACTAGCGGCGCTCACAGATACGCAGTATTTT.

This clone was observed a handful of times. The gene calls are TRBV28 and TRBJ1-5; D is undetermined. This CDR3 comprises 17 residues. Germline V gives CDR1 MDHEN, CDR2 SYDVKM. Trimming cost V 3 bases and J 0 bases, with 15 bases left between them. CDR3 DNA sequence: TGTGCCAGCAGTTTTTTGGGGAGCGGCGATAGCAATCAGCCCCAGCATTTT. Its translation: CASSFLGSGDSNQPQHF.

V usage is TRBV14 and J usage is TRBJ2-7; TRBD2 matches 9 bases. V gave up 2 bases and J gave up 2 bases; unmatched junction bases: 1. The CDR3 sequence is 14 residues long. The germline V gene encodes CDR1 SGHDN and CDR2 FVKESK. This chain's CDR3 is CASSQPSGAYEQYF. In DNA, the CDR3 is TGTGCCAGCAGCCAACCTAGCGGGGCCTACGAGCAGTACTTC. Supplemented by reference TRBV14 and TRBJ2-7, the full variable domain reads EAGVTQFPSHSVIEKGQTVTLRCDPISGHDNLYWYRRVMGKEIKFLLHFVKESKQDESGMPNNRFLAERTGGTYSTLKVQPAELEDSGVYFCASSQPSGAYEQYFGPGTRLTVT.

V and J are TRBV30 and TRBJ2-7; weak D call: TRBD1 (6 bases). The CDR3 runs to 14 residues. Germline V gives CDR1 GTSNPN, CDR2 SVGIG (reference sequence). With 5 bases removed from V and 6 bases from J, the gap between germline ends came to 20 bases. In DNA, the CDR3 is TGTGCCTGGGCCAGACAGGACAGAAGGATCGAGCAGTACTTC. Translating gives CAWARQDRRIEQYF.

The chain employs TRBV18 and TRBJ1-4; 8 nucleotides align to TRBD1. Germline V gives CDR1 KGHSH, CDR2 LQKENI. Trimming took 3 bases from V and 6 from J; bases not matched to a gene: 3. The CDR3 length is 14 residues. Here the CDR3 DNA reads TGTGCCAGCTCACCGAACAGGGGGTATGAAAAACTGTTTTTT. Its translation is CASSPNRGYEKLFF.

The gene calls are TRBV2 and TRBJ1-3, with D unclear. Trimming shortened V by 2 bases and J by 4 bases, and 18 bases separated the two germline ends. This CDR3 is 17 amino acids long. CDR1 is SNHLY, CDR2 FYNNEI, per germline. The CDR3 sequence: CASSEYGLRELGNTIYF. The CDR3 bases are TGTGCCAGCAGTGAATATGGTTTACGGGAACTGGGAAACACCATATATTTT.

CDR3 in amino acids: CASSLIGTLNQPQHF. The CDR3 coding sequence is TGTGCCAGCAGTTTAATTGGGACACTGAATCAGCCCCAGCATTTT. The chain employs TRBV27 and TRBJ1-5; tentatively, D is TRBD1 (6 bases). CDR1 and CDR2 from the germline V gene are MNHEY and SMNVEV (reference sequence). The V and J ends lost 2 bases and 4 bases respectively, with 12 bases between them. This CDR3 is 15 amino acids long.

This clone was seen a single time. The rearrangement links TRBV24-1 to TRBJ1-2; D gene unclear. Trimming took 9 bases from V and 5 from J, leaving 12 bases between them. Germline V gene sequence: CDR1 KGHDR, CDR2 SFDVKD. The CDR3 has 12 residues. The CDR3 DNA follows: TGTGCCACCTATGAGGGCGGGTATGGCTACACCTTC. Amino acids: CATYEGGYGYTF.

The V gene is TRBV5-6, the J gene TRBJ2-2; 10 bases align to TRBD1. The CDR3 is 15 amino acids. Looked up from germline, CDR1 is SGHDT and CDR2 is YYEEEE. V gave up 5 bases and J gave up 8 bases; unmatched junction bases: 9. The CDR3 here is CASSSGTGVSGELFF. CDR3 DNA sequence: TGTGCCAGCAGTTCCGGGACAGGGGTCTCGGGGGAGCTGTTTTTT.

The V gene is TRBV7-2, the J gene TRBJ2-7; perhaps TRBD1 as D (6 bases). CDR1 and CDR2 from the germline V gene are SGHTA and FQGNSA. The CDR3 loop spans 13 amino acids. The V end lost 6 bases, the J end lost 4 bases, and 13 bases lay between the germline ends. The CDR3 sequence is CASRTGNRYEQYF. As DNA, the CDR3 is TGTGCCAGCAGGACAGGAAATAGATACGAGCAGTACTTC.

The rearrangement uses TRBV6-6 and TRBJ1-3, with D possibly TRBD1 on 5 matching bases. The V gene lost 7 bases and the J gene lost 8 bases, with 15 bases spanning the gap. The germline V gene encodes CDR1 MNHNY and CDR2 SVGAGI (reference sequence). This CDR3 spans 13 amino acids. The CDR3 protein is CASTPTAGHTIYF. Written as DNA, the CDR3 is TGTGCCAGCACCCCTACCGCGGGACACACCATATATTTT.

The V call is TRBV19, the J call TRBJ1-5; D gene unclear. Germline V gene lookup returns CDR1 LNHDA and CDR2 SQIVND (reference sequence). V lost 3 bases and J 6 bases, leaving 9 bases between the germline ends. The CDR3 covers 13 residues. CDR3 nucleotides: TGTGCCAGTAGTATTTGGGCAAGTCAGCCCCAGCATTTT. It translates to CASSIWASQPQHF.

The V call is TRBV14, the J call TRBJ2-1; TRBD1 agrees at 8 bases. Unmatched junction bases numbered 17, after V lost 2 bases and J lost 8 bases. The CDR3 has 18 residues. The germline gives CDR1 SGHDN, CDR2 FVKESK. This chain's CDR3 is CASSQSATGEVPLDEQFF. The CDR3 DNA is TGTGCCAGCAGCCAATCCGCGACAGGGGAGGTCCCACTGGATGAGCAGTTCTTC.

The CDR3 loop is CASSYRQGNGYTF. The DNA for the CDR3 is TGTGCCAGCAGCTACCGACAGGGGAATGGCTACACCTTC. This chain joins TRBV7-2 and TRBJ1-2; 8 bases agree with TRBD1. CDR3 length equals 13 residues. CDR1 and CDR2 (germline): SGHTA, FQGNSA. V dropped 4 bases and J dropped 6; count of bases not matched to a gene: 4.

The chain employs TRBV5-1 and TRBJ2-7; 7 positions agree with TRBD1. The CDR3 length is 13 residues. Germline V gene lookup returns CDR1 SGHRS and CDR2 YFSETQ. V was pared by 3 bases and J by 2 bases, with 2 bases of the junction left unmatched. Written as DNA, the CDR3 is TGCGCCAGCAGCTCCCAGGGGGCCTACGAGCAGTACTTC. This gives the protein CASSSQGAYEQYF.

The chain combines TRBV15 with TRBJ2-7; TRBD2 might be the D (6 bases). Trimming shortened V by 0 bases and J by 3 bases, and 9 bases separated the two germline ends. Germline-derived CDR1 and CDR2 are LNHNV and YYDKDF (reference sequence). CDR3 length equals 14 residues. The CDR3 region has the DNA TGTGCCACCAGCAGAGACCCCGGGGGCTACGAGCAGTACTTC. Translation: CATSRDPGGYEQYF.

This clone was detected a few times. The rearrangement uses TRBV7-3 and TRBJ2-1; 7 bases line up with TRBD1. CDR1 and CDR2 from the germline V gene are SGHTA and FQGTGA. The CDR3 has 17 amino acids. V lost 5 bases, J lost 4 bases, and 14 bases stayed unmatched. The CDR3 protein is CASSPTQQGPLYNEQFF. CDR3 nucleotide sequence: TGTGCCAGCAGCCCAACACAACAGGGGCCCCTTTACAATGAGCAGTTCTTC.

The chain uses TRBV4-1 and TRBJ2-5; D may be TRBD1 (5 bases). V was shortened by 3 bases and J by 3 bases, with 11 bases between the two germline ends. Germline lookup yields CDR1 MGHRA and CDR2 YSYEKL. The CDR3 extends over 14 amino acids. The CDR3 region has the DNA TGCGCCAGCAGCCATGGGGCTCTTAAAGAGACCCAGTACTTC. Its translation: CASSHGALKETQYF.

CDR3 nucleotide sequence: TGTGCCAGTGGGCTAGCGGGAGCCGAGCAGTACTTC. Translating it yields CASGLAGAEQYF. The chain has TRBV27 and TRBJ2-7; 10 bases match TRBD2. Per germline, CDR1 MNHEY and CDR2 SMNVEV (reference sequence). The V segment lost 9 bases and the J segment 6 bases; nucleotides outside the gene matches: 5. This CDR3 spans 12 amino acids.

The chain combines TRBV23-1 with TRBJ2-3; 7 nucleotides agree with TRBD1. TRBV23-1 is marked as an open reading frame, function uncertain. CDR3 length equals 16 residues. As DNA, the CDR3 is TGCGCACCCCGACAGGGTCCCAACCCCCCCACAGATACGCAGTATTTT. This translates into CAPRQGPNPPTDTQYF.

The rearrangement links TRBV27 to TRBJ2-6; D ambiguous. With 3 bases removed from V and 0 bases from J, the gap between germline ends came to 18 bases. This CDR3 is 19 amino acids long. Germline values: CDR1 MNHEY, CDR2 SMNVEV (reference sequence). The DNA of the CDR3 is TGTGCCAGCAGTTTTGGTATCGTTGCATCCGGCTCTGGGGCCAACGTCCTGACTTTC. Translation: CASSFGIVASGSGANVLTF.

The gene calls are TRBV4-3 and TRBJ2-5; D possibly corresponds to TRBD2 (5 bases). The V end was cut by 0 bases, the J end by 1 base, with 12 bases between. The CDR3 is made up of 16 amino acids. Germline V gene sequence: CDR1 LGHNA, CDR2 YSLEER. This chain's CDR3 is CASSQDPDSFQETQYF. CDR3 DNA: TGCGCCAGCAGCCAAGATCCGGACTCATTCCAAGAGACCCAGTACTTC.

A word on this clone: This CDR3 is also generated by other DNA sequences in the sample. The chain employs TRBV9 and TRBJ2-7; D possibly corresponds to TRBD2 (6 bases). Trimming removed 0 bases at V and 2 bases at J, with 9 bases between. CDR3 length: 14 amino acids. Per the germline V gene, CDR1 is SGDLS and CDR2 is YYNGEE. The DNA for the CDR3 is TGTGCCAGCAGCGTAGCTACGGGGGCCTACGAGCAGTACTTC. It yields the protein CASSVATGAYEQYF.

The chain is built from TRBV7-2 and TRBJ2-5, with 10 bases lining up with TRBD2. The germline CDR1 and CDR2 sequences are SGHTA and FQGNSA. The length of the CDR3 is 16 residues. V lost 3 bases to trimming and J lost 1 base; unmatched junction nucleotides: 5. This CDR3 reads CASSLGLALFQETQYF. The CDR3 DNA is TGTGCCAGCAGCTTGGGACTAGCGCTATTCCAAGAGACCCAGTACTTC.

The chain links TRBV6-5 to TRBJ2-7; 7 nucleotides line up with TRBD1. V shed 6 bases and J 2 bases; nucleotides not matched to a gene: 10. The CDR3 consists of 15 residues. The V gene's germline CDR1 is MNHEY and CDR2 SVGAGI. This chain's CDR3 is CASRNGQALPYEQYF. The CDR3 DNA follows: TGTGCCAGCAGAAACGGACAGGCTCTCCCCTACGAGCAGTACTTC.

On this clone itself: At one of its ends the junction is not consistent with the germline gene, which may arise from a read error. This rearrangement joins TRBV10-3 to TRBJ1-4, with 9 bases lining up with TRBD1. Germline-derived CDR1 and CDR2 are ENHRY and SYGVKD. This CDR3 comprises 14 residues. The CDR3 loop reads CAISAGTGYEKLLF. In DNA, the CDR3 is TGTGCCATCAGTGCCGGGACAGGGTATGAAAAACTGCTTTTT.